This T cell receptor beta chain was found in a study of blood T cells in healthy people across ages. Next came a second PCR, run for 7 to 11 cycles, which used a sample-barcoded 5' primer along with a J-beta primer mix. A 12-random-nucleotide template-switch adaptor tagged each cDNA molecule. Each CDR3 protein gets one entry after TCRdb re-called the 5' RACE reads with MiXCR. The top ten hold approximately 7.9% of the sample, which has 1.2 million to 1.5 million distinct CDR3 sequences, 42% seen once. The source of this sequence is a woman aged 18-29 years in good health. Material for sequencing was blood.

DNA for the CDR3: TGTGCCAGCTCACCACTAGACAGGGGGCTGAGTGGCGAGCAGTACTTC. It translates to CASSPLDRGLSGEQYF. This chain uses TRBV18 with TRBJ2-4; 10 bases match TRBD1. Judging by the DNA end, TRBJ2-7 fits better; the J call may be wrong. CDR1 and CDR2 (germline): KGHSH, LQKENI. The CDR3 has 16 amino acids.